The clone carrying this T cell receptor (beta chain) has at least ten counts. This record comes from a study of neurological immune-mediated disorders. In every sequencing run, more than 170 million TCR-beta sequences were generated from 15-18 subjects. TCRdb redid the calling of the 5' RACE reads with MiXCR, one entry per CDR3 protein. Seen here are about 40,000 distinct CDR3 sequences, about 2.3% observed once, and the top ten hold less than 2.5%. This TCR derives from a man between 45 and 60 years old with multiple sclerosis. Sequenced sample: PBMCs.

The CDR3 nucleotides are TGCAGTGCTGTAACCCGTGGTCGGCTAGCGGGCAATGAGCAGTTCTTC. This encodes CSAVTRGRLAGNEQFF. The chain has TRBV20-1 and TRBJ2-1; 8 nucleotides line up with TRBD2. There are 16 residues in the CDR3. Germline V CDR1 and CDR2: DFQATT, SNEGSKA (reference sequence). With V trimmed by 5 bases and J by 6 bases, 15 bases remained unmatched.